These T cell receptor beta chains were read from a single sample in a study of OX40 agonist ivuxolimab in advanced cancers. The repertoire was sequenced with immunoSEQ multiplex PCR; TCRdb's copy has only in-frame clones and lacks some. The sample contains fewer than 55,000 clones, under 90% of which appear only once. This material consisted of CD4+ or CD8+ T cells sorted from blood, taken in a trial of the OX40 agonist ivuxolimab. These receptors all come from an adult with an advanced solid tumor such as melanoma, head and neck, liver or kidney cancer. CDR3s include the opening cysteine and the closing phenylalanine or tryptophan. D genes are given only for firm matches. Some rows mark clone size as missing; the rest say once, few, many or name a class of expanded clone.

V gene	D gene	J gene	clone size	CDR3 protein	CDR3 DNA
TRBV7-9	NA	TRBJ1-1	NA	CASSRDWGLDEAFF	TGTGCCAGCAGCCGGGACTGGGGGCTTGATGAAGCTTTCTTT
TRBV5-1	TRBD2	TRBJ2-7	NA	CASSPNPRLAGGSYEQYF	TGCGCCAGCAGCCCCAACCCTCGACTAGCGGGGGGATCCTACGAGCAGTACTTC
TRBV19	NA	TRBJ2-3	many	CASSRTAGSMLTDTQYF	TGTGCCAGTAGTAGGACGGCCGGATCGATGCTCACAGATACGCAGTATTTT
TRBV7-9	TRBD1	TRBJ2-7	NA	CASSLKSGQTNYEQYF	TGTGCCAGCAGCTTAAAATCGGGACAGACAAACTACGAGCAGTACTTC
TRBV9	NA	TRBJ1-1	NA	CASSVGGRNTEAFF	TGTGCCAGCAGCGTAGGGGGCAGGAACACTGAAGCTTTCTTT
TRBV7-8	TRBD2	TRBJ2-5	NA	CASSSKGIAGVKETQYF	TGTGCCAGCAGTTCTAAGGGGATAGCGGGGGTTAAAGAGACCCAGTACTTC
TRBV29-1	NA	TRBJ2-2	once	CSVVGGLTGELFF	TGCAGCGTTGTGGGGGGCTTAACCGGGGAGCTGTTTTTT
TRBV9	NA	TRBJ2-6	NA	CASSGGSGANVLTF	TGTGCCAGCAGCGGCGGCTCTGGGGCCAACGTCCTGACTTTC
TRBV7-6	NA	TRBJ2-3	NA	CASSLAGGDTDTQYF	TGTGCCAGCAGCTTAGCGGGAGGAGACACAGATACGCAGTATTTT
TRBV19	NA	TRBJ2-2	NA	CASSIDPPLTRTVTGELFF	TGTGCCAGTAGTATAGACCCCCCCCTTACTCGGACTGTCACCGGGGAGCTGTTTTTT
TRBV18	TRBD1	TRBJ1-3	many	CASSPGQGGGNTIYF	TGTGCCAGCTCACCGGGACAGGGAGGCGGAAACACCATATATTTT
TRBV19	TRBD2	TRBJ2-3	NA	CASSIGAGGHGDTQYF	TGTGCCAGTAGTATAGGAGCGGGGGGGCATGGAGATACGCAGTATTTT
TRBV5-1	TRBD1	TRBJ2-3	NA	CASSPGQGTDTQYF	TGCGCCAGCAGCCCGGGACAGGGCACAGATACGCAGTATTTT
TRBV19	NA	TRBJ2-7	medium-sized	CASSPGLGYEQYF	TGTGCCAGTAGTCCGGGACTTGGGTACGAGCAGTACTTC
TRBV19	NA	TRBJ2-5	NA	CASGGDSKQETQYF	TGTGCCAGTGGCGGGGACTCAAAACAAGAGACCCAGTACTTC
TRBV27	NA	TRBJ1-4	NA	CASSAQAAVNEKLFF	TGTGCCAGCAGCGCGCAGGCGGCTGTTAATGAAAAACTGTTTTTT
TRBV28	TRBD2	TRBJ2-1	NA	CASSWSGRPRQHNEQFF	TGTGCCAGCAGTTGGAGCGGGAGGCCCCGGCAACACAATGAGCAGTTCTTC
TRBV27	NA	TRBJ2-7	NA	CASSRQVATYEQYF	TGTGCCAGCAGTCGACAAGTTGCGACTTACGAGCAGTACTTC
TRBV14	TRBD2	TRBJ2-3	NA	CASSGLALGTDTQYF	TGTGCCAGCTCCGGACTAGCGTTGGGCACAGATACGCAGTATTTT
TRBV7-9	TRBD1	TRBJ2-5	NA	CASSARDRQETQYF	TGTGCCAGCAGCGCCCGGGACAGGCAAGAGACCCAGTACTTC
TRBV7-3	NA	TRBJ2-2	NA	CASSLTGELFF	TGTGCCAGCAGCTTGACCGGGGAGCTGTTTTTT
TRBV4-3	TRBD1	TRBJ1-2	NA	CASSQNRGSNYGYTF	TGCGCCAGCAGCCAGAACAGGGGTTCTAACTATGGCTACACCTTC
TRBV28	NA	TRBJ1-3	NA	CASRLGNTIYF	TGTGCCAGCAGATTAGGAAACACCATATATTTT
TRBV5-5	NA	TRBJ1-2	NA	CASSRGQTLDNYGYTF	TGTGCCAGCAGCCGCGGACAGACCCTCGATAACTATGGCTACACCTTC
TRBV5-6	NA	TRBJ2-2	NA	CASSLNTGELFF	TGTGCCAGCAGCCTGAACACCGGGGAGCTGTTTTTT
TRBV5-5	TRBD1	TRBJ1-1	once	CASSQGDRGGTEAFF	TGTGCCAGCAGCCAAGGGGACAGGGGAGGCACTGAAGCTTTCTTT
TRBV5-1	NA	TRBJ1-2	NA	CASSLSEGTDLNYGYTF	TGCGCCAGCAGCTTATCGGAGGGGACGGACCTAAACTATGGCTACACCTTC
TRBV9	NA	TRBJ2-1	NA	CASSGGNEQFF	TGTGCCAGCAGCGGGGGAAATGAGCAGTTCTTC